This T cell receptor beta chain was sequenced for a study of blood T cell repertoires in COVID-19. Per germline, CDR1 KGHDR and CDR2 SFDVKD. V was shortened by 10 bases and J by 2 bases, with 11 bases between the two germline ends. The CDR3 sequence is 13 residues long. Measured with immunoSEQ multiplex PCR; TCRdb has only the in-frame clones, and not every one. Seen here are some 350,000 clones, 88% observed once, and the top ten hold 6% to 8.5%. The V call is TRBV24-1, the J call TRBJ1-5; perhaps TRBD1 as D (5 bases). The sequencing sample was made of peripheral blood. This sequence originates from a woman in her sixties or seventies with COVID-19, enrolled during active disease. The CDR3 nucleotides read TGTGCCACTCAGGGAGGGGGCAATCAGCCCCAGCATTTT. It translates to CATQGGGNQPQHF.